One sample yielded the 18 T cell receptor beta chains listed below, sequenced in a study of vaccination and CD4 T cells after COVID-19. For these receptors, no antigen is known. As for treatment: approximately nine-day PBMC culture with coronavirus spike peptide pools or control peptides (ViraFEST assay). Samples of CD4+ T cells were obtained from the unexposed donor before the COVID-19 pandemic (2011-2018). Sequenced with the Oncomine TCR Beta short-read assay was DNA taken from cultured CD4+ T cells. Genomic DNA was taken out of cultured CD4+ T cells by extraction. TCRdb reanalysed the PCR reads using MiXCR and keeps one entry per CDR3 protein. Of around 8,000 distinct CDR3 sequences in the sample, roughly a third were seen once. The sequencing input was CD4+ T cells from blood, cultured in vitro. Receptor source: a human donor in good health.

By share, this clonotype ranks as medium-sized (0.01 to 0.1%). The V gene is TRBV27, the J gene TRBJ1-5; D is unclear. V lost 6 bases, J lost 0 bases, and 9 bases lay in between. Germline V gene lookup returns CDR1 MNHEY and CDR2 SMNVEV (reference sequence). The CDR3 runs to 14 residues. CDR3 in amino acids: CASRGVYSNQPQHF. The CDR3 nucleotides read TGTGCCAGCAGGGGTGTCTATAGCAATCAGCCCCAGCATTTT.

The CDR3 reads CASSFAGREAYEQYF. Written as DNA, the CDR3 is TGTGCCAGCAGTTTCGCCGGGAGAGAAGCCTACGAGCAGTACTTC. This rearrangement joins TRBV27 to TRBJ2-7, with D possibly being TRBD2 (6 bases). CDR1 and CDR2 (germline): MNHEY, SMNVEV (reference sequence). This CDR3 has 15 amino acids. Between the trimmed V and J ends, which lost 3 bases and 2 bases, there was a span of 14 bases.

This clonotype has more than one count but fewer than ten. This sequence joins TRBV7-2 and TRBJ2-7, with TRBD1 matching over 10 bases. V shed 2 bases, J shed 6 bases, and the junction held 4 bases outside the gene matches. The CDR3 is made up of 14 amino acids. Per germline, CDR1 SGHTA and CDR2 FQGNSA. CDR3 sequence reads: CASSLWTGGSEQYF. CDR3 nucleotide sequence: TGTGCCAGCAGCTTATGGACAGGGGGGAGCGAGCAGTACTTC.

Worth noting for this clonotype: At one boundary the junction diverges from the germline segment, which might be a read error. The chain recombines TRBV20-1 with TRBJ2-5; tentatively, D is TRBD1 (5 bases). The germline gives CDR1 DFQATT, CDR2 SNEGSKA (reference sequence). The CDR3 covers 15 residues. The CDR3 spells CGASTGQANQETQYF. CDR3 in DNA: TGCGGTGCTTCTACAGGTCAGGCGAATCAAGAGACCCAGTACTTC.

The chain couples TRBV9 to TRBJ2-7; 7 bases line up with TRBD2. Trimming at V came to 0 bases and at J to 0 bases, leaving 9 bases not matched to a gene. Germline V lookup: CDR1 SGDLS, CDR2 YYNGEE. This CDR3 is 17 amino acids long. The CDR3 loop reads CASSVVGKRGSSYEQYF. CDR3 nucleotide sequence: TGTGCCAGCAGCGTAGTCGGTAAGCGGGGCAGCTCCTACGAGCAGTACTTC.

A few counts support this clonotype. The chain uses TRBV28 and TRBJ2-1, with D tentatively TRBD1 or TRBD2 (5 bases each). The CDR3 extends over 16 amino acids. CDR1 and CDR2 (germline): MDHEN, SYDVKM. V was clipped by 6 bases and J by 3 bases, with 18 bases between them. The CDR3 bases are TGTGCCAGCAGGATCACCGGGATAAGGGGCTACAATGAGCAGTTCTTC. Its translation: CASRITGIRGYNEQFF.

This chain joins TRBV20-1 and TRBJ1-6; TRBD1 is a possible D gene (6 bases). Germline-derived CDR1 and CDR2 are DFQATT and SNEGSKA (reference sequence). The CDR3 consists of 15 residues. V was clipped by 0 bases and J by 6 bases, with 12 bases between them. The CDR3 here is CSARDWQGTNSPLHF. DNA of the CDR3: TGCAGTGCTAGAGATTGGCAGGGGACTAATTCACCCCTCCACTTT.

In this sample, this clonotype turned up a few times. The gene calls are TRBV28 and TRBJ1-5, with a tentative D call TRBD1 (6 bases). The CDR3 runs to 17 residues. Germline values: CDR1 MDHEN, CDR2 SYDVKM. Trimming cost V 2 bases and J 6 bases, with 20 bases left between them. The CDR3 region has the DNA TGTGCCAGCAGTTTAGATCGGTGGGGGCGGGCTACTCAGCCCCAGCATTTT. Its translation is CASSLDRWGRATQPQHF.

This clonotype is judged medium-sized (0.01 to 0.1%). CDR3 loop: CASSRQDNSPLHF. The DNA for the CDR3 is TGTGCCAGCAGTAGACAGGACAATTCACCCCTCCACTTT. The chain couples TRBV6-2 or TRBV6-3 to TRBJ1-6; TRBD1 is a possible D gene (6 bases). This CDR3 region has 13 residues. The germline V and J ends were trimmed by 5 bases and 7 bases, with 9 bases remaining between them. Germline V CDR1 and CDR2: MNHEY, SVGEGT.

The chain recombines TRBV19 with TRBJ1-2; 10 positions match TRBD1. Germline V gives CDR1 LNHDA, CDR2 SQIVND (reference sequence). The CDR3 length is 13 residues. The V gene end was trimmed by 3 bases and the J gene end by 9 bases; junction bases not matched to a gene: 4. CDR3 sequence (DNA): TGTGCCAGTAGTATCGGGACAGGGGTGAGCTACACCTTC. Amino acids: CASSIGTGVSYTF.

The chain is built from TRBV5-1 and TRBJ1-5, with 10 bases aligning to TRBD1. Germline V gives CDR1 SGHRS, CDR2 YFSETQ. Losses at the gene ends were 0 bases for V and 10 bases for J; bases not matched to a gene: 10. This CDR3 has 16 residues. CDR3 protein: CASSLEEGTGAKPQHF. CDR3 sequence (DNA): TGCGCCAGCAGCTTGGAAGAAGGGACAGGGGCTAAACCCCAGCATTTT. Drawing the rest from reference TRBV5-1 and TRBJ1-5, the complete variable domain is KAGVTQTPRYLIKTRGQQVTLSCSPISGHRSVSWYQQTPGQGLQFLFEYFSETQRNKGNFPGRFSGRQFSNSRSEMNVSTLELGDSALYLCASSLEEGTGAKPQHFGDGTRLSIL.

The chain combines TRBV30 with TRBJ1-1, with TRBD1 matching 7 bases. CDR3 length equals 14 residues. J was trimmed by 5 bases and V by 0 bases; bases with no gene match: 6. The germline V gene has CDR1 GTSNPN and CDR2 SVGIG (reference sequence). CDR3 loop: CAWSVTGAGTEAFF. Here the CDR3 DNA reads TGTGCCTGGAGTGTAACAGGGGCTGGTACTGAAGCTTTCTTT.

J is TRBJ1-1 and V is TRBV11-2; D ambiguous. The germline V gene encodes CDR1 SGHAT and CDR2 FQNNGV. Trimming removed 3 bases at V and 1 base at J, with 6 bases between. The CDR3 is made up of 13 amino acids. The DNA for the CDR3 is TGTGCCAGCAGCTTCGGACCGAACACTGAAGCTTTCTTT. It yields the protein CASSFGPNTEAFF.

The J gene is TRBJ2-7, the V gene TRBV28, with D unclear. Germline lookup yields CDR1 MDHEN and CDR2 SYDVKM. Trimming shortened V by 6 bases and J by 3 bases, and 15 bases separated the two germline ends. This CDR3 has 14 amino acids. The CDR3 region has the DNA TGTGCCAGCAGACCCAACGGGCGGAGCTACGAGCAGTACTTC. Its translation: CASRPNGRSYEQYF.

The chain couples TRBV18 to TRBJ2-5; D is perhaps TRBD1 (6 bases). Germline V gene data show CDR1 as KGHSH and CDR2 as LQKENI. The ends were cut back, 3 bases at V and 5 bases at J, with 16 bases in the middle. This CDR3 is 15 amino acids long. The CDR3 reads CASSPVMGARETQYF. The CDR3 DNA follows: TGTGCCAGCTCACCGGTGATGGGGGCCCGGGAGACCCAGTACTTC.

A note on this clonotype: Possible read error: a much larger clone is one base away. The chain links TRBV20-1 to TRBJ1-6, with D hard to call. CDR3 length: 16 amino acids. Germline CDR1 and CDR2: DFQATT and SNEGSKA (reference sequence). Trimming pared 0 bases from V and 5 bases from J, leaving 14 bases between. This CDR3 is CSARDHVATHNSPLHF. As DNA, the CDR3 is TGCAGTGCTAGAGATCACGTGGCAACCCATAATTCACCCCTCCACTTT.

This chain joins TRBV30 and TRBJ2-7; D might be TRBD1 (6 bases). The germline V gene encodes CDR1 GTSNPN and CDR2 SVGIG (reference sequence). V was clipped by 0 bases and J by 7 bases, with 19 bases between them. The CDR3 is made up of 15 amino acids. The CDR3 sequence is CAWSVQTGPLREQYF. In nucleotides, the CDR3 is TGTGCCTGGAGTGTACAAACAGGGCCTCTCCGGGAGCAGTACTTC.

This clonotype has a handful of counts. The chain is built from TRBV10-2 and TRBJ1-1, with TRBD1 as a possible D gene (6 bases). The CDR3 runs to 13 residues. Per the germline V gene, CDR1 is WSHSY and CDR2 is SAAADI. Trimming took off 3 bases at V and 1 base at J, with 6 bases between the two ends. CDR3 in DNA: TGCGCCAGCAGTGACAGGGGGAACACTGAAGCTTTCTTT. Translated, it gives CASSDRGNTEAFF.